At least ten counts were recorded for the clone carrying this T cell receptor (beta chain). The antigen is undetermined. This sample is drawn from a study of cytomegalovirus exposure and HLA in healthy donors. Whole-study results and caveats: The study recorded more than 150 TCR beta chains that were cytomegalovirus-associated. CMV antigen specificity of three CMV-associated chains was confirmed in vitro.

V was pared by 2 bases and J by 6 bases, with 16 bases between. The germline V gene has CDR1 MNHNY and CDR2 SVGAGI (reference sequence). CDR3 size: 16 residues. Separate from the approximately 700-subject first cohort was the approximately 130-subject validation cohort, to which the donors belonged. Profiled with immunoSEQ multiplex PCR; TCRdb holds only in-frame clones, not every one. The data contain around 200,000 clones, roughly three quarters of them singletons. Material for sequencing was PBMCs. This TCR was sampled from a woman between 25 and 40 years old in good health and CMV-seronegative. The chain couples TRBV6-6 to TRBJ1-4, with TRBD1 as a possible D gene (6 bases). CDR3 in DNA: TGTGCCAGCAGTTACGCCGGACAGCGGATCGATGAAAAACTGTTTTTT. This codes for CASSYAGQRIDEKLFF.